These 15 T cell receptor beta chains originate from one sample sequenced in a study of radiotherapy plus CTLA-4 blockade in lung cancer. The method was immunoSEQ multiplex PCR; TCRdb's version includes in-frame clones alone and lacks a portion of them. This sample carries some 37,000 clones, over 70% of them seen once, and the ten largest clones take under 10%. The starting material was peripheral blood, obtained from a patient treated with radiotherapy plus ipilimumab. Source of these receptors: a human donor with non-small cell lung cancer who had stable disease on radiotherapy plus ipilimumab.

The table lists this clone with a count of one. The rearrangement uses TRBV5-4 and TRBJ1-1; unclear D gene. Trimming pared 1 base from V and 1 base from J, leaving 11 bases between. Germline assignment: CDR1 SGHNT and CDR2 YYREEE (reference sequence). The CDR3 length is 15 residues. CDR3 DNA sequence: TGTGCCAGCAGCTTGAGTGGCACAACGAACACTGAAGCTTTCTTT. Protein: CASSLSGTTNTEAFF.

This clone has just one count. This rearrangement joins TRBV5-4 to TRBJ1-2; D remains unclear. V lost 3 bases and J lost 4, with 10 bases in between. CDR1 is SGHNT and CDR2 is YYREEE in the germline V gene (reference sequence). This CDR3 spans 13 amino acids. Here the CDR3 DNA reads TGTGCCAGCAGCTCCGCTGACTCCTATGGCTACACCTTC. Translation: CASSSADSYGYTF. The full variable domain, rest sourced from reference TRBV5-4 and TRBJ1-2, is ETGVTQSPTHLIKTRGQQVTLRCSSQSGHNTVSWYQQALGQGPQFIFQYYREEENGRGNFPPRFSGLQFPNYSSELNVNALELDDSALYLCASSSADSYGYTFGSGTRLTVV.

The chain joins TRBV6-5 to TRBJ1-1; tentatively, D is TRBD1 (6 bases). Trimming took 8 bases from V and 3 from J, leaving 7 bases between them. Germline assignment: CDR1 MNHEY and CDR2 SVGAGI. CDR3 length: 11 residues. Here the CDR3 reads CASEGDTEAFF. CDR3 bases: TGTGCCAGCGAGGGGGACACTGAAGCTTTCTTT.

This clone was counted a single time. This chain connects TRBV30 to TRBJ1-6, with D tentatively TRBD1 (6 bases). The CDR3 sequence is 16 residues long. V was pared by 4 bases and J by 0 bases, with 13 bases between. Per germline, CDR1 GTSNPN and CDR2 SVGIG (reference sequence). This chain's CDR3 is CAWMGHPSSYNSPLHF. For the CDR3, the DNA is TGTGCCTGGATGGGACATCCGAGCTCCTATAATTCACCCCTCCACTTT.

The chain links TRBV6-5 to TRBJ2-7; TRBD2 matches 10 bases. Germline CDR1 is MNHEY and CDR2 is SVGAGI. The CDR3 length is 15 residues. V trimming: 2 bases; J trimming: 2 bases; junction bases outside the gene matches: 3. CDR3 region: CASSYRTSGTYEQYF. The CDR3 region has the DNA TGTGCCAGCAGTTACCGCACTAGCGGGACCTACGAGCAGTACTTC.

CDR3 residues: CSARGGYEQYF. The CDR3 DNA reads TGCAGTGCTAGGGGGGGGTACGAGCAGTACTTC. The chain links TRBV20-1 to TRBJ2-7; the match to TRBD2 covers 7 bases. The germline gives CDR1 DFQATT, CDR2 SNEGSKA (reference sequence). The CDR3 consists of 11 residues. The V gene end was trimmed by 3 bases and the J gene end by 4 bases; junction bases not matched to a gene: 0.

This chain links TRBV11-2 with TRBJ2-2, with TRBD1 as a possible D gene (5 bases). Trimming stripped 5 bases from V and 2 bases from J, with 15 bases between. The CDR3 contains 16 residues. Germline CDR1 SGHAT, CDR2 FQNNGV. CDR3 DNA sequence: TGTGCCAGCAGCCTCACATGGACAACCAACACCGGGGAGCTGTTTTTT. This translates into CASSLTWTTNTGELFF.

V usage is TRBV7-3 and J usage is TRBJ2-3; D may correspond to TRBD1 or TRBD2 (6 bases each). The CDR3 consists of 15 residues. Looked up from germline, CDR1 is SGHTA and CDR2 is FQGTGA. V was clipped by 2 bases and J by 0 bases, with 9 bases between them. CDR3 residues: CASSLRGQSTDTQYF. In DNA form, the CDR3 reads TGTGCCAGCAGCTTACGGGGGCAAAGCACAGATACGCAGTATTTT.

This clone was detected once. The CDR3: CASSLVGQGGGYTF. In nucleotides, the CDR3 is TGTGCCAGCAGTTTAGTAGGGCAGGGGGGCGGCTACACCTTC. The chain combines TRBV28 with TRBJ1-2; 7 nucleotides align to TRBD1. Germline V gene lookup returns CDR1 MDHEN and CDR2 SYDVKM. The CDR3 is 14 residues long. V was pared by 2 bases and J by 8 bases, with 8 bases of the junction left unmatched.

CDR3 amino acids: CASSAGTRNLNSPLHF. CDR3 nucleotide sequence: TGTGCCAGCAGCGCCGGGACACGGAATTTAAATTCACCCCTCCACTTT. J is TRBJ1-6 and V is TRBV9; TRBD1 is a possible D gene (6 bases). The CDR3 extends over 16 amino acids. Trimming left V 3 bases short and J 7 bases short, with 17 bases between. Germline V gene sequence: CDR1 SGDLS, CDR2 YYNGEE. Using reference TRBV9 and TRBJ1-6 for the parts outside the CDR3, the full variable domain is DSGVTQTPKHLITATGQRVTLRCSPRSGDLSVYWYQQSLDQGLQFLIQYYNGEERAKGNILERFSAQQFPDLHSELNLSSLELGDSALYFCASSAGTRNLNSPLHFGNGTRLTVT.

The rearrangement uses TRBV28 and TRBJ2-2, with 10 bases that match TRBD1. The junction had 10 bases not matched to a gene; V was cut back by 5 bases and J by 7 bases. Germline V gene lookup returns CDR1 MDHEN and CDR2 SYDVKM. This CDR3 has 16 amino acids. The CDR3 sequence: CASSPQGQGMVGELFF. In DNA form, the CDR3 reads TGTGCCAGCAGTCCACAGGGACAGGGGATGGTCGGGGAGCTGTTTTTT. Full variable domain (outside the CDR3, taken from reference TRBV28 and TRBJ2-2): DVKVTQSSRYLVKRTGEKVFLECVQDMDHENMFWYRQDPGLGLRLIYFSYDVKMKEKGDIPEGYSVSREKKERFSLILESASTNQTSMYLCASSPQGQGMVGELFFGEGSRLTVL.

This clone was found a few times. The CDR3 here is CASSKAPAQQAPGSYEQYV. The CDR3 nucleotides read TGTGCCAGCAGCAAAGCCCCCGCGCAGCAAGCCCCCGGCTCCTACGAGCAGTACGTC. The J gene is TRBJ2-7, the V gene TRBV21-1. TRBV21-1 is recorded as a pseudogene. The CDR3 totals 19 residues.

A single count supports this clone. The CDR3 loop is CASSLAQRADTQYF. The CDR3 DNA reads TGCGCCAGCAGCTTGGCGCAGAGGGCAGATACGCAGTATTTT. The chain is built from TRBV5-1 and TRBJ2-3; possible D gene TRBD2, 5 bases. Between the trimmed V and J ends, which lost 0 bases and 4 bases, there was a span of 9 bases. The CDR3 length is 14 residues. Germline V gene data show CDR1 as SGHRS and CDR2 as YFSETQ.

The chain has TRBV25-1 and TRBJ2-3; D is uncertain. This CDR3 is 14 amino acids long. Germline CDR1 is MGHDK and CDR2 is SYGVNS. V was pared by 2 bases and J by 2 bases, with 8 bases between. CDR3 sequence reads: CASSEITDTDTQYF. Written as DNA, the CDR3 is TGTGCCAGCAGTGAAATAACGGACACAGATACGCAGTATTTT.

The chain links TRBV9 to TRBJ1-5; 9 bases fit TRBD1. The CDR3 is 14 residues long. With 3 bases clipped from V and 7 bases from J, the junction kept 5 bases outside the gene matches. The germline V gene encodes CDR1 SGDLS and CDR2 YYNGEE. The CDR3 loop is CASSAQGAYQPQHF. DNA of the CDR3: TGTGCCAGCAGCGCACAGGGGGCCTACCAGCCCCAGCATTTT. The full variable domain, rest sourced from reference TRBV9 and TRBJ1-5, is DSGVTQTPKHLITATGQRVTLRCSPRSGDLSVYWYQQSLDQGLQFLIQYYNGEERAKGNILERFSAQQFPDLHSELNLSSLELGDSALYFCASSAQGAYQPQHFGDGTRLSIL.